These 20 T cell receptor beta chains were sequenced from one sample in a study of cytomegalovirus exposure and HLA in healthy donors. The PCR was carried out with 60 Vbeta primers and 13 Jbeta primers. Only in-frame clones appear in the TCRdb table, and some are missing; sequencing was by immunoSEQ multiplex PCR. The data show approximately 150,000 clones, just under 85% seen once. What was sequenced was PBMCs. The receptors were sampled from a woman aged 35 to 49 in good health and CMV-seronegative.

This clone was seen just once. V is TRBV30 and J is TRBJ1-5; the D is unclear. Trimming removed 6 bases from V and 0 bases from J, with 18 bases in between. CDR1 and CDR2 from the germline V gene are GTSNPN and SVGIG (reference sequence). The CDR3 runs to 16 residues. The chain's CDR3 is CACLGPGLYSNQPQHF. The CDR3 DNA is TGTGCCTGTCTCGGACCAGGACTCTATAGCAATCAGCCCCAGCATTTT.

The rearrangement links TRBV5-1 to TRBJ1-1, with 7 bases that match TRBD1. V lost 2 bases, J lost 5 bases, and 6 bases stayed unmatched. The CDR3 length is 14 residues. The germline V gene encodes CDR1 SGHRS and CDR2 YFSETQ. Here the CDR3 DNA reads TGCGCCAGCAGCTTATTCAGGGGGATGACTGAAGCTTTCTTT. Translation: CASSLFRGMTEAFF. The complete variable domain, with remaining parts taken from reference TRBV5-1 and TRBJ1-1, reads KAGVTQTPRYLIKTRGQQVTLSCSPISGHRSVSWYQQTPGQGLQFLFEYFSETQRNKGNFPGRFSGRQFSNSRSEMNVSTLELGDSALYLCASSLFRGMTEAFFGQGTRLTVV.

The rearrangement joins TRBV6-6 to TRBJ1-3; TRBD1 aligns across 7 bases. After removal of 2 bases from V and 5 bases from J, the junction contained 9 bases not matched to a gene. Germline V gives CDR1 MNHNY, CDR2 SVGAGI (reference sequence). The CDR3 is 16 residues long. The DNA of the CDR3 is TGTGCCAGCAGTTACCAGAATACAGGGGAGAGAAACACCATATATTTT. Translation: CASSYQNTGERNTIYF.

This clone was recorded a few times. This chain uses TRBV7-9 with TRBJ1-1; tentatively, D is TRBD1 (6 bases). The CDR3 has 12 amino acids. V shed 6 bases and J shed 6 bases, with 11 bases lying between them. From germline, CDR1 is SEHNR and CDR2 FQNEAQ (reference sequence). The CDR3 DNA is TGTGCCAGCAGATTGGACAGTTCTGAAGCTTTCTTT. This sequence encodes CASRLDSSEAFF.

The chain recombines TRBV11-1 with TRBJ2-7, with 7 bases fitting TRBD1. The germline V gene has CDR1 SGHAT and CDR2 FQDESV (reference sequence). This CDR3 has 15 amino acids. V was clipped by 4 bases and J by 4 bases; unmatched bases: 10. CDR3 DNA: TGTGCCAGCAGCTCCCTGACAGGGAGTTGGTACGAGCAGTACTTC. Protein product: CASSSLTGSWYEQYF.

Here the CDR3 DNA reads TGCGCCAGCAGCCAGGGGGGGTGGTTGAACACTGAAGCTTTCTTT. It codes for CASSQGGWLNTEAFF. The chain couples TRBV4-1 to TRBJ1-1; D is possibly TRBD1 (5 bases). The CDR3 is made up of 15 amino acids. The V end was cut by 3 bases, the J end by 0 bases, with 11 bases between. Germline V gene sequence: CDR1 MGHRA, CDR2 YSYEKL.

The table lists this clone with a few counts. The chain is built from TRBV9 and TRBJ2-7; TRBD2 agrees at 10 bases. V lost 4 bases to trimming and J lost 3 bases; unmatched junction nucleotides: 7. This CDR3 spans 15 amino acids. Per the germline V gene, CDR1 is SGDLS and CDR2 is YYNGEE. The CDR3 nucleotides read TGTGCCAGCAGCCCCGGACTAGCGGAATACTACGAGCAGTACTTC. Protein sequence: CASSPGLAEYYEQYF. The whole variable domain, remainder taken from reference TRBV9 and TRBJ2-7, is DSGVTQTPKHLITATGQRVTLRCSPRSGDLSVYWYQQSLDQGLQFLIQYYNGEERAKGNILERFSAQQFPDLHSELNLSSLELGDSALYFCASSPGLAEYYEQYFGPGTRLTVT.

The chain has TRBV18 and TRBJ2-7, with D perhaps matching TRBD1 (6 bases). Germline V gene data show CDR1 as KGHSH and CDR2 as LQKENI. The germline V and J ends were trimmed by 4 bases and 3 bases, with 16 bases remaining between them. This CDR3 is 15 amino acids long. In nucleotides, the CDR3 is TGTGCCAGCTCACAGGACAGAGGGGGATTCTACGAGCAGTACTTC. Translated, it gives CASSQDRGGFYEQYF.

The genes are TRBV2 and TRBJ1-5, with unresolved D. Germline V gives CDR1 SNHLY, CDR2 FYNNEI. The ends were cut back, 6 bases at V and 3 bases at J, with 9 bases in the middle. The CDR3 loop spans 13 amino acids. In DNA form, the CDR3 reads TGTGCCAGCAGGTTATATCCCAATCAGCCCCAGCATTTT. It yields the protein CASRLYPNQPQHF.

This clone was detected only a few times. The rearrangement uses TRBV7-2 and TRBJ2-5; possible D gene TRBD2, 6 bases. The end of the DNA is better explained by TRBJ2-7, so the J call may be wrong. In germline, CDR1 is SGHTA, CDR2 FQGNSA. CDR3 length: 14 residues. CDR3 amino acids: CASSATRNTYEQYF. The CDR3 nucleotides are TGTGCCAGCAGCGCGACTAGGAACACTTACGAGCAGTACTTC.

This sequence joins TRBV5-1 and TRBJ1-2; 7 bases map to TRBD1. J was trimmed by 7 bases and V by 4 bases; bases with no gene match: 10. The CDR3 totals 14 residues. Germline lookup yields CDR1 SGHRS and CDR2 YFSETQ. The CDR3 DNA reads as TGCGCCAGCAGCCCCAGGGGGGCAGGGGGTGGCTACACCTTC. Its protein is CASSPRGAGGGYTF.

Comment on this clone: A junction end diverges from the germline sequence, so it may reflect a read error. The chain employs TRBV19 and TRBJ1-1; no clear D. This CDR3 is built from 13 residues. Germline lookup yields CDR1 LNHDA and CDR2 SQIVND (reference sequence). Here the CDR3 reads CASSLDGNTEAFF. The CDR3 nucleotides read TGTGCCAGTAGTTTAGACGGGAACACTGAAGCTTTCTTT.

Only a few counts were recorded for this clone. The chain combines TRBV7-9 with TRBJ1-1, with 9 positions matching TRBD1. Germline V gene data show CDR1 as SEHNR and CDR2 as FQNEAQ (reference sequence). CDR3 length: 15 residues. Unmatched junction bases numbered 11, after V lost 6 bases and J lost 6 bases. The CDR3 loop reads CASSSQGALDAEAFF. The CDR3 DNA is TGTGCCAGCAGTTCACAGGGGGCTTTGGATGCTGAAGCTTTCTTT.

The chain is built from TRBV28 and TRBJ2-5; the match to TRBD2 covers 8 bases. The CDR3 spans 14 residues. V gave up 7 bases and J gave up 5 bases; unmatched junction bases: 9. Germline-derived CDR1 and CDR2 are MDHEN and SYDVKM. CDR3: CASIPAGEWETQYF. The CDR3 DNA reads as TGTGCCAGCATACCAGCGGGAGAGTGGGAGACCCAGTACTTC.

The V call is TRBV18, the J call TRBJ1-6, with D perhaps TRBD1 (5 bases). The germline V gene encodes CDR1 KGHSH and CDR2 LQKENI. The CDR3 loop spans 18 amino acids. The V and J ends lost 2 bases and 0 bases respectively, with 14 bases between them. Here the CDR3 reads CASSPKGAGSSYNSPLHF. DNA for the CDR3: TGTGCCAGCTCACCAAAAGGGGCCGGCAGCTCCTATAATTCACCCCTCCACTTT.

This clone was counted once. DNA for the CDR3: TGTGCCTGGATAGATTGGGGCTTCGGCACTGAAGCTTTCTTT. Translation: CAWIDWGFGTEAFF. This sequence joins TRBV30 and TRBJ1-1; D is perhaps TRBD1 (5 bases). Germline V gene data show CDR1 as GTSNPN and CDR2 as SVGIG (reference sequence). The CDR3 consists of 14 residues. Trimming took off 4 bases at V and 4 bases at J, with 16 bases between the two ends.

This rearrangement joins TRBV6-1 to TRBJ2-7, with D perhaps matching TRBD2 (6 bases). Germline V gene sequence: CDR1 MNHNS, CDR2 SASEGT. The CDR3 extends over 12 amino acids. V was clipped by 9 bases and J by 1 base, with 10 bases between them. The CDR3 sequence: CASYSGSYEQYF. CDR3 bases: TGTGCCAGTTATAGCGGTTCCTACGAGCAGTACTTC.

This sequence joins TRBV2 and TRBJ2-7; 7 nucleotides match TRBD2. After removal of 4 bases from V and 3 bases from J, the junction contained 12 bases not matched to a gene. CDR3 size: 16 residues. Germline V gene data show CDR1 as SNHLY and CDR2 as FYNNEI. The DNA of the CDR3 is TGTGCCAGCAGTGCTGGGAGGGCTGGGGTATTCTACGAGCAGTACTTC. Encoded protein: CASSAGRAGVFYEQYF.

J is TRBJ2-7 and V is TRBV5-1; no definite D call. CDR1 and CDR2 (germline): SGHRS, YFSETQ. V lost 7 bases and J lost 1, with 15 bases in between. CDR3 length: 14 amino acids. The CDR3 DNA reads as TGCGCCAGCCGAGCCGACCCACAGTCCTACGAGCAGTACTTC. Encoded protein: CASRADPQSYEQYF.

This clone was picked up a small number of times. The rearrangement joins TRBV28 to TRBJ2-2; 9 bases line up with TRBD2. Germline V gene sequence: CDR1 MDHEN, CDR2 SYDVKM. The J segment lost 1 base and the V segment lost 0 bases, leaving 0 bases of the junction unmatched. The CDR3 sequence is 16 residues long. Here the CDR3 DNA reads TGTGCCAGCAGTTTATGGACTAGCGGGAACACCGGGGAGCTGTTTTTT. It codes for CASSLWTSGNTGELFF.